Listed below are T cell receptor beta chains from one sample, sequenced in a study of T cell changes during pregnancy in multiple sclerosis. Sequencing used immunoSEQ multiplex PCR; TCRdb keeps in-frame clones, though not all of them. The sample lists about 74,000 clones, roughly 93% seen once, with approximately 1.5% in the top ten. The material sequenced was peripheral blood, taken in the third trimester of pregnancy. Receptors were obtained from a female donor with multiple sclerosis, enrolled in a pregnancy study. CDR3s leave out the opening cysteine and the closing phenylalanine or tryptophan. Expanded clones are given a class, and other clones once, few, many or no size at all.

v_call	clone_size	j_call	cdr3_aa
TRBV5-6	NA	TRBJ2-5	ASTEEGETQY
TRBV19	once	TRBJ1-6	ASSTQTSNSPLH
TRBV11-2	NA	TRBJ1-1	ASSLDGGQGAPAF
TRBV18	NA	TRBJ1-5	ASSPRGLNSNQPQH
TRBV14	NA	TRBJ2-1	ASSPGLAHEQF
TRBV28	NA	TRBJ1-6	ASRWANILASPLH
TRBV5-1	NA	TRBJ2-7	ASSPWGLAYEQY
TRBV6-1	once	TRBJ2-3	ASTERGQSTDTQY
TRBV30	NA	TRBJ1-2	AWTRTGRPYGYT
TRBV7-9	NA	TRBJ2-5	ASSLAGARKETQY
TRBV27	NA	TRBJ2-1	ASSSPGQGIYNEQF
TRBV11-2	NA	TRBJ1-6	ASSFPTGFGSPLH
TRBV5-8	NA	TRBJ1-5	ASSLEISQPQH
TRBV5-1	NA	TRBJ1-4	ASSWSGAANEKLF
TRBV7-3	NA	TRBJ1-4	ASSLWPGRHEKLF
TRBV12-5	NA	TRBJ1-5	ASGSGQAGNQPQH
TRBV7-6	NA	TRBJ1-3	ASSSGSQELGNTIY
TRBV19	NA	TRBJ1-2	ASSPGITNYGYT
TRBV5-1	NA	TRBJ1-1	ASSPGTGLEAF
TRBV4-3	NA	TRBJ1-3	ASSQDYRRTGNTIY
TRBV27	NA	TRBJ2-5	ASSRTAFETQY
TRBV7-3	NA	TRBJ1-2	ASSPLGQADYT
TRBV30	NA	TRBJ2-2	AWMESTGELF
TRBV10-3	NA	TRBJ2-3	AISSSGGAFLDTQY
TRBV7-8	NA	TRBJ2-1	ASSTRLAGGEDEQF
TRBV28	NA	TRBJ1-4	ASRPGGEKLF
TRBV11-1	NA	TRBJ2-1	ASSFRTHNEQF
TRBV19	NA	TRBJ1-3	ASTMSLGSSGNTIY
TRBV18	NA	TRBJ1-1	ASSPGGAYGIGAF
TRBV27	NA	TRBJ2-1	ASSPTSGGYDEQF
TRBV5-4	NA	TRBJ2-1	ASSLRGDREQF
TRBV11-3	NA	TRBJ1-3	ASSLGQGAKGNTIY
TRBV5-1	NA	TRBJ1-1	ASSLAIGQGNTEAF
TRBV28	few	TRBJ1-6	ASSPWGDSPLH
TRBV28	NA	TRBJ2-1	ASKSWQGGRNEQF
TRBV4-1	NA	TRBJ2-6	ATTAAGANVLT
TRBV19	NA	TRBJ1-1	ASSFQVENTEAF
TRBV30	NA	TRBJ2-4	AWTYRGALAKNIQY
TRBV7-9	NA	TRBJ1-4	ASSFRGTGEKLF
TRBV28	NA	TRBJ1-1	ASSFFRGFTEAF
TRBV6-4	NA	TRBJ1-2	ASSDPRDSRPNYGYT
TRBV9	NA	TRBJ1-2	ASSVGQFFNYGYT
TRBV5-4	once	TRBJ1-2	ASSSGVDYGYT
TRBV15	NA	TRBJ2-2	ATRNRGKLRSGELF
TRBV4-3	NA	TRBJ2-2	ASSSAPGPRGGELF
TRBV18	NA	TRBJ2-5	ASSPLSETQY
TRBV19	few	TRBJ1-1	ASSIGDRGDTEAF
TRBV30	NA	TRBJ2-3	AWSVRHRDTQY
TRBV7-9	NA	TRBJ1-1	ASSSKNTEAF
TRBV7-9	NA	TRBJ2-7	ASSLVGGLVYEQY
TRBV18	NA	TRBJ1-2	ASSPEPADYYGYT
TRBV19	NA	TRBJ1-1	ASSIDPYRGWHTEAF
TRBV7-2	NA	TRBJ2-2	ASSPRLGPGELF